Following are 27 T cell receptor beta chains from one sample sequenced in a study of cytotoxic CD8 clonotypes in ibrutinib-treated CLL. The data were produced by immunoSEQ multiplex PCR, yet TCRdb's version contains in-frame clones alone and is incomplete. The repertoire holds some 140,000 clones, around three quarters seen once, with roughly 13% in the top ten. The sequenced sample was PBMCs, obtained after 12 months of ibrutinib treatment. All receptors derive from a human donor with chronic lymphocytic leukemia.

This clone was seen a single time. The chain is built from TRBV7-8 and TRBJ2-7, with D possibly being TRBD2 (6 bases). There are 17 residues in the CDR3. V lost 1 base, J lost 5 bases, and 21 bases lay in between. CDR1 is SGHVS and CDR2 is FQNEAQ in the germline V gene. The CDR3 spells CASSLGTKSGGFNEQYF. In nucleotides, the CDR3 is TGTGCCAGCAGCTTAGGGACAAAATCAGGAGGGTTCAACGAGCAGTACTTC.

The gene calls are TRBV11-2 and TRBJ1-4; maybe TRBD1 (6 bases). V shed 1 base and J shed 7 bases, with 16 bases lying between them. Germline lookup yields CDR1 SGHAT and CDR2 FQNNGV. The CDR3 consists of 16 residues. The CDR3 bases are TGTGCCAGCAGCTTAGGGAGAGGGGGGCTTGGTGAAAAACTGTTTTTT. It encodes CASSLGRGGLGEKLFF.

The chain uses TRBV28 and TRBJ2-7; TRBD2 might be the D (6 bases). The germline V gene has CDR1 MDHEN and CDR2 SYDVKM. Trimming shortened V by 2 bases and J by 6 bases, and 20 bases separated the two germline ends. The CDR3 loop spans 16 amino acids. The CDR3 sequence: CASSLNRRERAGEQYF. As DNA, the CDR3 is TGTGCCAGCAGTTTAAATCGTCGGGAGCGGGCGGGCGAGCAGTACTTC.

The chain carries TRBV27 and TRBJ2-1; 12 bases are shared with TRBD2. Germline CDR1 and CDR2: MNHEY and SMNVEV (reference sequence). The J segment lost 6 bases and the V segment lost 6 bases, leaving 6 bases of the junction unmatched. The CDR3 is 15 residues long. The CDR3: CASSPGTSGFNEQFF. CDR3 DNA: TGTGCCAGCAGCCCCGGGACTAGCGGGTTCAATGAGCAGTTCTTC.

This chain links TRBV7-9 with TRBJ1-1, with D unresolved. Trimming stripped 5 bases from V and 1 base from J, with 8 bases between. Germline values: CDR1 SEHNR, CDR2 FQNEAQ (reference sequence). The CDR3 is 13 amino acids. The CDR3 protein is CASSELGNTEAFF. The CDR3 region has the DNA TGTGCCAGCAGCGAGTTAGGGAACACTGAAGCTTTCTTT.

The rearrangement joins TRBV11-2 to TRBJ2-2; a weak D match, TRBD2 (5 bases). CDR1 is SGHAT, CDR2 FQNNGV, per germline. Trimming stripped 6 bases from V and 8 bases from J, with 7 bases between. This CDR3 has 11 amino acids. In DNA, the CDR3 is TGTGCCAGCAGTCCGGGGGGGGAGCTGTTTTTT. This encodes CASSPGGELFF. Full variable domain (remainder filled in from reference TRBV11-2 and TRBJ2-2): EAGVAQSPRYKIIEKRQSVAFWCNPISGHATLYWYQQILGQGPKLLIQFQNNGVVDDSQLPKDRFSAERLKGVDSTLKIQPAKLEDSAVYLCASSPGGELFFGEGSRLTVL.

J is TRBJ1-2 and V is TRBV9; a weak D match, TRBD1 (6 bases). There are 15 residues in the CDR3. Trimming cost V 0 bases and J 3 bases, with 12 bases left between them. The germline V gene encodes CDR1 SGDLS and CDR2 YYNGEE. The CDR3 loop reads CASSVGVEGDYGYTF. Here the CDR3 DNA reads TGTGCCAGCAGCGTAGGGGTGGAGGGGGACTATGGCTACACCTTC.

The chain has TRBV7-9 and TRBJ2-1; D is uncertain. The CDR3 covers 13 residues. From germline, CDR1 is SEHNR and CDR2 FQNEAQ (reference sequence). V dropped 5 bases and J dropped 6 bases, with 11 bases sitting between them. The CDR3 bases are TGTGCCAGCAGCCCATCGTCTGTCAATGAGCAGTTCTTC. Amino acid sequence: CASSPSSVNEQFF.

This clone was counted once. The chain uses TRBV5-3 and TRBJ2-7, with 9 bases lining up with TRBD1. TRBV5-3 is placed among ORFs of uncertain function. The CDR3 totals 15 residues. The ends lost 8 bases at V and 3 bases at J; junction bases unmatched: 12. The CDR3 DNA sequence: TGTGCCAGCAGCGCCCCGGGACAGGGCTACTACGAGCAGTACTTC. As protein: CASSAPGQGYYEQYF.

The gene calls are TRBV4-2 and TRBJ2-1, with TRBD2 matching 8 bases. The germline gives CDR1 LGHNA, CDR2 YNFKEQ. With V trimmed by 4 bases and J by 0 bases, 11 bases remained unmatched. The CDR3 is 18 amino acids. The CDR3 sequence is CASSLSIGRAPSYNEQFF. The CDR3 DNA sequence: TGTGCCAGCAGCCTTTCAATCGGGAGGGCCCCCTCCTACAATGAGCAGTTCTTC.

The genes are TRBV29-1 and TRBJ2-7; possibly TRBD1 for D (6 bases). The V end lost 7 bases, the J end lost 3 bases, and 13 bases lay between the germline ends. There are 12 residues in the CDR3. Germline V gives CDR1 SQVTM, CDR2 ANQGSEA. This chain's CDR3 is CSGVQGLYEQYF. The CDR3 region has the DNA TGCAGCGGAGTGCAGGGGCTCTACGAGCAGTACTTC.

This chain links TRBV11-3 with TRBJ1-1; 7 bases match TRBD1. Germline CDR1 and CDR2: SGHNT and YENEEA. The CDR3 sequence is 13 residues long. Trimming removed 8 bases from V and 2 bases from J; junction bases left unmatched: 5. CDR3 region: CASPRQGNTEAFF. As DNA, the CDR3 is TGTGCCAGCCCTCGACAGGGAAACACTGAAGCTTTCTTT.

The chain is built from TRBV5-6 and TRBJ2-7; tentatively, D is TRBD2 (5 bases). The CDR3 totals 15 residues. With 4 bases removed from V and 3 bases from J, the gap between germline ends came to 17 bases. Germline CDR1 and CDR2: SGHDT and YYEEEE. In DNA, the CDR3 is TGTGCCAGCAGCCCTTTCCACCCACGGGGCTACGAGCAGTACTTC. Amino acid sequence: CASSPFHPRGYEQYF.

The chain is built from TRBV14 and TRBJ1-1; a weak D match, TRBD1 (5 bases). The CDR3 runs 13 residues. V was trimmed by 4 bases and J by 4 bases, leaving 10 bases between them. Per the germline V gene, CDR1 is SGHDN and CDR2 is FVKESK. CDR3 loop: CASSLTRATEAFF. CDR3 nucleotide sequence: TGTGCCAGCAGCCTCACCAGGGCCACTGAAGCTTTCTTT.

The chain uses TRBV4-3 and TRBJ2-2; D is perhaps TRBD2 (5 bases). CDR1 LGHNA and CDR2 YSLEER come from the germline V gene. CDR3 length: 16 residues. V was shortened by 4 bases and J by 4 bases, with 16 bases between the two germline ends. This CDR3 reads CASSPITSGRTGELFF. CDR3 sequence (DNA): TGCGCCAGCAGCCCTATCACCAGCGGACGCACCGGGGAGCTGTTTTTT.

The chain's CDR3 is CASSRLPKLTAYEQYF. The CDR3 region has the DNA TGTGCCAGCAGCCGATTGCCCAAACTTACAGCCTACGAGCAGTACTTC. The chain has TRBV7-2 and TRBJ2-7; D remains unclear. Germline V CDR1 and CDR2: SGHTA, FQGNSA. The V gene lost 5 bases and the J gene lost 2 bases, with 19 bases spanning the gap. The CDR3 has 16 residues.

This clone has ten or more counts. The rearrangement joins TRBV18 to TRBJ2-1, with 7 nucleotides matching TRBD2. J gave up 8 bases and V 1 base, and 5 bases lay outside the gene matches. Germline values: CDR1 KGHSH, CDR2 LQKENI. The CDR3 length is 14 residues. The CDR3 is CASSPRTSGDEQFF. The CDR3 coding sequence is TGTGCCAGCTCACCACGGACTAGTGGGGATGAGCAGTTCTTC.

This chain connects TRBV5-5 to TRBJ2-2, with D perhaps TRBD1 or TRBD2 (5 bases each). Germline CDR1 and CDR2: SGHKS and YYEKEE (reference sequence). Trimming stripped 4 bases from V and 2 bases from J, with 9 bases between. This CDR3 contains 14 residues. The CDR3 DNA is TGTGCCAGCAGCGTGGGACCTAACACCGGGGAGCTGTTTTTT. This translates into CASSVGPNTGELFF. The full variable domain, rest sourced from reference TRBV5-5 and TRBJ2-2, is DAGVTQSPTHLIKTRGQQVTLRCSPISGHKSVSWYQQVLGQGPQFIFQYYEKEERGRGNFPDRFSARQFPNYSSELNVNALLLGDSALYLCASSVGPNTGELFFGEGSRLTVL.

V and J are TRBV7-6 and TRBJ2-7; D may be TRBD2 (6 bases). The CDR3 is 15 residues long. Trimming left V 1 base short and J 5 bases short, with 15 bases between. Germline V gene lookup returns CDR1 SGHVS and CDR2 FNYEAQ. CDR3: CASSLVSSVSDEQYF. Here the CDR3 DNA reads TGTGCCAGCAGCTTAGTCTCTAGCGTGAGCGACGAGCAGTACTTC.

This chain connects TRBV4-2 to TRBJ2-1, with 8 bases matching TRBD2. The CDR3 has 14 amino acids. Germline CDR1 and CDR2: LGHNA and YNFKEQ. V shed 6 bases, J shed 6 bases, and the junction held 7 bases outside the gene matches. The CDR3 sequence: CASRSDSGINEQFF. The CDR3 coding sequence is TGTGCCAGCAGATCTGATAGCGGGATCAATGAGCAGTTCTTC.

The V and J genes are TRBV28 and TRBJ1-5; 8 nucleotides agree with TRBD1. This CDR3 spans 16 amino acids. The V gene's germline CDR1 is MDHEN and CDR2 SYDVKM. The J segment lost 2 bases and the V segment lost 5 bases, leaving 8 bases of the junction unmatched. CDR3 region: CASSKDRVWGNQPQHF. The DNA of the CDR3 is TGTGCCAGCAGTAAGGACAGGGTTTGGGGCAATCAGCCCCAGCATTTT.

The CDR3 DNA reads as TGTGCCAGCAGCTTGGGACTAGCGGTGTACGAGCAGTACTTC. Protein product: CASSLGLAVYEQYF. The V gene is TRBV5-6, the J gene TRBJ2-7, with TRBD2 identical over 9 bases. Germline CDR1 is SGHDT and CDR2 is YYEEEE. Germline trimming cut 0 bases from V and 4 bases from J; bases unmatched to any gene: 2. This CDR3 region has 14 residues. The full variable domain, completed using reference TRBV5-6 and TRBJ2-7, is DAGVTQSPTHLIKTRGQQVTLRCSPKSGHDTVSWYQQALGQGPQFIFQYYEEEERQRGNFPDRFSGHQFPNYSSELNVNALLLGDSALYLCASSLGLAVYEQYFGPGTRLTVT.

This chain joins TRBV4-1 and TRBJ1-2, with D perhaps TRBD1 (5 bases). Trimming pared 2 bases from V and 3 bases from J, leaving 16 bases between. The length of the CDR3 is 16 residues. Germline V gives CDR1 MGHRA, CDR2 YSYEKL. The CDR3 bases are TGCGCCAGCAGCCAACCCCTCAGAGGGACCGACTATGGCTACACCTTC. Translated: CASSQPLRGTDYGYTF.

This clone has only a few counts. The gene calls are TRBV5-6 and TRBJ1-4; D not resolved. With 1 base removed from V and 8 bases from J, the gap between germline ends came to 12 bases. The CDR3 runs to 14 residues. Germline assignment: CDR1 SGHDT and CDR2 YYEEEE. This chain's CDR3 is CASSLWEQPEKLFF. The CDR3 DNA is TGTGCCAGCAGCTTGTGGGAACAGCCCGAAAAACTGTTTTTT. Supplemented by reference TRBV5-6 and TRBJ1-4, the full variable domain reads DAGVTQSPTHLIKTRGQQVTLRCSPKSGHDTVSWYQQALGQGPQFIFQYYEEEERQRGNFPDRFSGHQFPNYSSELNVNALLLGDSALYLCASSLWEQPEKLFFGSGTQLSVL.

This chain joins TRBV25-1 and TRBJ2-1; 7 positions agree with TRBD2. CDR1 is MGHDK, CDR2 SYGVNS, per germline. V was clipped by 4 bases and J by 3 bases; unmatched bases: 6. There are 15 residues in the CDR3. This chain's CDR3 is CASSVNSGFYNEQFF. The CDR3 DNA sequence: TGTGCCAGCAGTGTCAATAGCGGGTTCTACAATGAGCAGTTCTTC. Based on the CDR3 plus reference TRBV25-1 and TRBJ2-1, the full variable domain is EADIYQTPRYLVIGTGKKITLECSQTMGHDKMYWYQQDPGMELHLIHYSYGVNSTEKGDLSSESTVSRIRTEHFPLTLESARPSHTSQYLCASSVNSGFYNEQFFGPGTRLTVL.

This chain connects TRBV4-3 to TRBJ2-6; unclear D gene. Deletions cut 1 base from V and 1 base from J, with 14 bases between. This CDR3 region has 18 residues. Per the germline V gene, CDR1 is LGHNA and CDR2 is YSLEER. CDR3 coding DNA: TGCGCCAGCAGCCAAGTTTTTTACGTCGAATCTGGGGCCAACGTCCTGACTTTC. Translated, it gives CASSQVFYVESGANVLTF.

This clone has a single count. The chain recombines TRBV27 with TRBJ2-6; D is unresolved. The CDR3 sequence is 16 residues long. Germline CDR1 and CDR2: MNHEY and SMNVEV (reference sequence). Trimming took off 5 bases at V and 0 bases at J, with 11 bases between the two ends. In nucleotides, the CDR3 is TGTGCCAGCAGTGGGCATTACAGCTCTGGGGCCAACGTCCTGACTTTC. Protein: CASSGHYSSGANVLTF.